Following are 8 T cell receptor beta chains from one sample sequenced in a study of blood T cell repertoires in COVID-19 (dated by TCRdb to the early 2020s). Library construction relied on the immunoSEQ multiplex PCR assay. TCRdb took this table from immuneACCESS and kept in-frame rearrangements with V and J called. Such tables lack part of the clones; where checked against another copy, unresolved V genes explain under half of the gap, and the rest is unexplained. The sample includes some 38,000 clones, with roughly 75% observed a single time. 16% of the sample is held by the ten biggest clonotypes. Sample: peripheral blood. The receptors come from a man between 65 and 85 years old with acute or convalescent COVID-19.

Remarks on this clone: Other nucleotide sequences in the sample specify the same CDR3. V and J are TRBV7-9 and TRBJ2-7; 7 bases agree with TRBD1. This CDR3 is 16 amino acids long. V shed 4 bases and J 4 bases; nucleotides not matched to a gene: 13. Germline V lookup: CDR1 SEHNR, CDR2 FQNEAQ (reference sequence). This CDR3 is CASSSLGQTAVYEQYF. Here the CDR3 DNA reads TGTGCCAGCAGCTCCCTGGGACAGACGGCGGTATACGAGCAGTACTTC. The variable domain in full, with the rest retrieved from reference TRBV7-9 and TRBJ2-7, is DTGVSQNPRHKITKRGQNVTFRCDPISEHNRLYWYRQTLGQGPEFLTYFQNEAQLEKSRLLSDRFSAERPKGSFSTLEIQRTEQGDSAMYLCASSSLGQTAVYEQYFGPGTRLTVT.

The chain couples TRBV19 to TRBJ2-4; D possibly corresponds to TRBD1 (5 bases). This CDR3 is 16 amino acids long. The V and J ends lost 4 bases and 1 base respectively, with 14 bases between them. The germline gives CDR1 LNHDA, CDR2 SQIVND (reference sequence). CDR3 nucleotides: TGTGCCAGTAGTACCCAGGGTTTGGACGCCAAAAACATTCAGTACTTC. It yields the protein CASSTQGLDAKNIQYF.

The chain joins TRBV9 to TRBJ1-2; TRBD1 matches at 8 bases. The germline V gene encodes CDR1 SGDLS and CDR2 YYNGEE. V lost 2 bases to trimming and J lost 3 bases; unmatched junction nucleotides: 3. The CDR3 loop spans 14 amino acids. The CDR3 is CASSVGQGDYGYTF. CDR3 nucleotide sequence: TGTGCCAGCAGCGTCGGACAGGGAGACTATGGCTACACCTTC.

The CDR3 sequence: CASSSGTDTEAFF. As DNA, the CDR3 is TGCGCCAGCAGCTCGGGGACAGACACTGAAGCTTTCTTT. This chain joins TRBV5-1 and TRBJ1-1; the match to TRBD1 covers 7 bases. V was pared by 3 bases and J by 3 bases, with 2 bases of the junction left unmatched. The germline CDR1 and CDR2 sequences are SGHRS and YFSETQ. The CDR3 extends over 13 amino acids.

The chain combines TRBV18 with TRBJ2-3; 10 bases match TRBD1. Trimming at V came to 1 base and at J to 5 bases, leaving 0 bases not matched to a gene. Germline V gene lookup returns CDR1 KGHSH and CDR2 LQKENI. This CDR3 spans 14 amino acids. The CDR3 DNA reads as TGTGCCAGCTCACCACGGGACAGGGGAGATACGCAGTATTTT. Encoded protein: CASSPRDRGDTQYF.

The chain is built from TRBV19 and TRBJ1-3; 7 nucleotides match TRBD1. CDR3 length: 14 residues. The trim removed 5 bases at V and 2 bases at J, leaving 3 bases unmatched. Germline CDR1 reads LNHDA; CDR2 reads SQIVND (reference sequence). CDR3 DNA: TGTGCCAGTAGTCATACAGGGGCTGGAAACACCATATATTTT. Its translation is CASSHTGAGNTIYF.

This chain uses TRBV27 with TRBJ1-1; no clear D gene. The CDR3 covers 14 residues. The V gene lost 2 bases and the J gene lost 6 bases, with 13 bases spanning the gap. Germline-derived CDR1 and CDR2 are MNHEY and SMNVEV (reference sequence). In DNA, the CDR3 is TGTGCCAGCAGTTTAGGGCATCGAGTCGCTGAAGCTTTCTTT. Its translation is CASSLGHRVAEAFF.

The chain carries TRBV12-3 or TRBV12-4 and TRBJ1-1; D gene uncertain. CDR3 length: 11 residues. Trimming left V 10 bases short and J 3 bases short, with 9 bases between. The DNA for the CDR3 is TGTGCCACTTCGGGATACACTGAAGCTTTCTTT. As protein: CATSGYTEAFF.